This T cell receptor beta chain was captured in a study of T cells in Graves' hyperthyroidism and ophthalmopathy. Ten or more counts support this clonotype. Its target is unknown. Germline CDR1 and CDR2: MNHNS and SASEGT. The V end was cut by 1 base, the J end by 6 bases, with 13 bases between. The CDR3 is made up of 15 amino acids. Researchers amplified the TCR beta CDR3 regions from RNA transcripts. First-round RT-PCR targeting the TCR CDR3 was performed with the HTBI primer set. MiXCR, applied by TCRdb to the multiplex PCR reads, yields one record per CDR3 protein. The table shows hundreds of thousands of distinct CDR3 sequences, with roughly 14% occurring only once. Study results and caveats: A model built on 13 V-J features separated ophthalmopathy from stable hyperthyroidism.

The sample taken for sequencing was blood. The genes are TRBV6-1 and TRBJ2-1; D possibly uses TRBD1 or TRBD2 (5 bases each). This TCR was recovered from a middle-aged woman with Graves' ophthalmopathy. CDR3 protein: CASSEGIGTVNEQFF. In nucleotides, the CDR3 is TGTGCCAGCAGTGAAGGGATAGGGACGGTCAATGAGCAGTTCTTC.